This TCR beta chain was found in a study of circulating CD8 cells and anti-PD-1 response in melanoma. Study results and caveats: DNEG was most diverse; TIGIT repertoires were least diverse. Subset repertoires were largely private at M1, with under 7.5% shared.

The QIAseq Immune Repertoire TCR panel built the libraries from roughly 15 ng of total RNA. TCRdb ran MiXCR on the reads and lists one entry per CDR3 protein. Of roughly 1,700 distinct CDR3 sequences in the sample, about 6.3% were seen once. Germline CDR1 MGHDK, CDR2 SYGVNS. This CDR3 region has 12 residues. V was trimmed by 6 bases and J by 9 bases, leaving 14 bases between them. Live CD3+CD8+TCRalphabeta+ cells were sorted into four subsets by PD-1 and/or TIGIT. This clonotype is medium-sized (0.01 to 0.1%). Its antigen is not known. The chain uses TRBV25-1 and TRBJ2-5; D assignment may be TRBD1 or TRBD2 (5 bases each). Sequences were derived from CD8+ T cells from PBMCs, sampled at baseline or after one month of anti-PD-1 therapy (not recorded which). This clonotype was sampled from a human donor with melanoma. This CDR3 reads CASRPNLGPQYF. The CDR3 DNA sequence: TGTGCCAGCAGGCCGAATTTGGGACCCCAGTACTTC.